Listed below are T cell receptor beta chains from one sample, sequenced in a study of T cells in tuberculosis. Assay: immunoSEQ multiplex PCR; the TCRdb copy retains only in-frame clones and omits some. Of about 30,000 clones listed, more than 85% are singletons. The sequenced sample was PBMCs, obtained at tuberculosis diagnosis. These TCRs come from an adult with tuberculosis. Each CDR3 is given with its conserved first and last residue. A D gene is named only where the DNA matches it firmly. Clone sizes are given selectively: once, few, many, or a class where the clone is expanded.

V gene	CDR3 length	D gene	clone size	J gene	CDR3 protein	CDR3 DNA
TRBV6-1	16	TRBD1	.	TRBJ1-3	CASSALDRGLGNTIYF	TGTGCCAGCAGTGCGCTGGACAGGGGGCTAGGAAACACCATATATTTT
TRBV4-1	15	.	.	TRBJ1-3	CASSAPTGRGNTIYF	TGCGCCAGCAGCGCCCCGACAGGAAGAGGAAACACCATATATTTT
TRBV30	17	TRBD1	.	TRBJ1-6	CAWHTGGYSSYNSPLHF	TGTGCCTGGCACACAGGGGGCTACAGCTCCTATAATTCACCCCTCCACTTT
TRBV4-3	15	.	.	TRBJ1-1	CASSQDALANTEAFF	TGCGCCAGCAGCCAAGACGCACTAGCGAACACTGAAGCTTTCTTT
TRBV5-6	18	.	once	TRBJ1-2	CASSLDGDTNLRGYGYTF	TGTGCCAGCAGCTTGGACGGGGATACTAACCTTCGTGGCTATGGCTACACCTTC
TRBV27	17	TRBD1	once	TRBJ2-3	CASSATTTGVQGDTQYF	TGTGCCAGCAGTGCTACAACGACAGGGGTCCAGGGGGATACGCAGTATTTT
TRBV5-6	16	TRBD2	.	TRBJ2-7	CASSFTLGGKPYEQYF	TGTGCCAGCAGCTTTACATTGGGGGGGAAACCCTACGAGCAGTACTTC
TRBV6-5	14	.	.	TRBJ2-3	CASSDSVRTDTQYF	TGTGCCAGCAGCGACAGCGTCCGCACAGATACGCAGTATTTT
TRBV19	14	.	once	TRBJ1-1	CASSIRSMNTEAFF	TGTGCCAGTAGTATCCGGAGCATGAACACTGAAGCTTTCTTT
TRBV4-3	14	.	.	TRBJ2-3	CASSQDRGVDTQYF	TGCGCCAGCAGCCAAGATCGGGGAGTGGATACGCAGTATTTT
TRBV28	15	TRBD1	.	TRBJ1-4	CASSSLGTGDEKLFF	TGTGCCAGCAGTTCCCTGGGGACAGGGGATGAAAAACTGTTTTTT
TRBV5-1	16	TRBD2	.	TRBJ2-1	CASSWNSGGAYNEQFF	TGCGCCAGCAGCTGGAACAGCGGGGGGGCCTACAATGAGCAGTTCTTC
TRBV29-1	13	.	.	TRBJ1-5	CSVGGASNQPQHF	TGCAGCGTAGGGGGAGCTAGCAATCAGCCCCAGCATTTT
TRBV4-1	14	.	.	TRBJ2-1	CASSQAQGSGEQFF	TGCGCCAGCAGCCAAGCCCAGGGGTCGGGGGAGCAGTTCTTC
TRBV15	12	.	.	TRBJ2-7	CATRPGSGEQYF	TGTGCCACCCGACCGGGATCTGGCGAGCAGTACTTC
TRBV27	15	TRBD2	.	TRBJ2-1	CASSLSSGGFNEQFF	TGTGCCAGCAGTTTGTCTAGCGGGGGCTTCAATGAGCAGTTCTTC
TRBV2	13	TRBD1	.	TRBJ2-3	CASKDRGPDTQYF	TGTGCCAGCAAGGACAGGGGTCCAGATACGCAGTATTTT
TRBV4-1	14	TRBD1	.	TRBJ1-1	CASSRDRGLTEAFF	TGCGCCAGCAGCCGCGACAGGGGCCTTACTGAAGCTTTCTTT
TRBV28	14	TRBD1	.	TRBJ2-1	CASSSGTDYNEQFF	TGTGCCAGCAGCTCCGGGACAGACTACAATGAGCAGTTCTTC
TRBV19	14	.	.	TRBJ1-3	CASGTVDSGNTIYF	TGTGCCAGTGGAACAGTAGACTCTGGAAACACCATATATTTT
TRBV30	14	.	once	TRBJ1-5	CAWSVGASSQPQHF	TGTGCCTGGAGTGTTGGGGCCTCAAGTCAGCCCCAGCATTTT
TRBV15	13	.	.	TRBJ1-1	CATTRVGGTEAFF	TGTGCCACCACCAGAGTAGGGGGCACTGAAGCTTTCTTT
TRBV11-1	15	TRBD1	.	TRBJ1-6	CASSFSGTGYSPLHF	TGTGCCAGCAGCTTTTCCGGGACAGGGTATTCACCCCTCCACTTT
TRBV5-6	16	.	.	TRBJ1-4	CASSLGPTPTNEKLFF	TGTGCCAGCAGCTTGGGGCCGACTCCAACTAATGAAAAACTGTTTTTT
TRBV9	16	.	.	TRBJ2-1	CASSVRGGGSYNEQFF	TGTGCCAGCAGCGTAAGAGGGGGGGGTTCCTACAATGAGCAGTTCTTC
TRBV2	15	TRBD2	.	TRBJ2-5	CASSDQRGVSKTQYF	TGTGCCAGCAGTGATCAGCGGGGAGTATCGAAGACCCAGTACTTC
TRBV4-2	17	TRBD1	.	TRBJ1-6	CASSQESRGPLPSPLHF	TGTGCCAGCAGCCAAGAGTCCAGGGGGCCGTTACCCTCACCCCTCCACTTT
TRBV6-5	15	.	.	TRBJ1-1	CASNLRHELNTEAFF	TGTGCCAGCAATCTACGACACGAGCTAAACACTGAAGCTTTCTTT
TRBV30	15	TRBD2	.	TRBJ2-1	CAWDKGLASGDEQFF	TGTGCCTGGGATAAGGGACTAGCGTCCGGGGATGAGCAGTTCTTC
TRBV6-5	16	TRBD2	.	TRBJ2-2	CASSYISGGWAGELFF	TGTGCCAGCAGTTACATAAGCGGGGGGTGGGCCGGGGAGCTGTTTTTT
TRBV11-2	14	.	.	TRBJ2-5	CASSLGPRAETQYF	TGTGCCAGCAGCTTAGGCCCGAGGGCAGAGACCCAGTACTTC
TRBV6-5	15	TRBD2	.	TRBJ2-1	CASSRYAGGLNEQFF	TGTGCCAGCAGCCGCTATGCGGGGGGTCTCAATGAGCAGTTCTTC
TRBV21-1	13	.	.	TRBJ2-2	CASRQQIPGELFF	TGTGCCAGCAGACAGCAGATTCCCGGGGAGCTGTTTTTT
TRBV5-1	13	.	.	TRBJ2-1	CASSLPSSYEQFF	TGCGCCAGCAGCTTGCCCAGTAGCTATGAGCAGTTCTTC
TRBV6-1	14	TRBD1	.	TRBJ2-3	CASRWDRSTDTQYF	TGTGCCAGCAGGTGGGACAGAAGCACAGATACGCAGTATTTT